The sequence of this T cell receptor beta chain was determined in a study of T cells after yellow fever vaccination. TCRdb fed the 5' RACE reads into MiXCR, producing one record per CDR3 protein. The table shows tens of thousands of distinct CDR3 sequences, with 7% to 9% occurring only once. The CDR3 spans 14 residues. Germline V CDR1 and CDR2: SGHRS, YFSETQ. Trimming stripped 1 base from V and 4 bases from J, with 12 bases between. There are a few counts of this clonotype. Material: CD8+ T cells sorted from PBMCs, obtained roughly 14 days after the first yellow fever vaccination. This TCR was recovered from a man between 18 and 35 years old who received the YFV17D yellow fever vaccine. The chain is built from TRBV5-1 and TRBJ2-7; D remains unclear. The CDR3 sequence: CASSLRLDEYEQYF. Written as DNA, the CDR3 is TGCGCCAGCAGCTTGAGACTCGACGAGTACGAGCAGTACTTC. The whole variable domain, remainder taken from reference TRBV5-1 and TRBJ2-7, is KAGVTQTPRYLIKTRGQQVTLSCSPISGHRSVSWYQQTPGQGLQFLFEYFSETQRNKGNFPGRFSGRQFSNSRSEMNVSTLELGDSALYLCASSLRLDEYEQYFGPGTRLTVT.